This TCR beta chain was recovered during a study of technical replicates of blood from several donors (dated by TCRdb to about 2017). Comments on this clone: There is no known antigen for this receptor. No much larger clonotype is one base removed from it; base qualities were not supplied.

Library preparation used the immunoSEQ multiplex PCR assay. TCRdb retrieved this table from immuneACCESS and kept in-frame rearrangements only. Not all clones are present; in checked studies, unresolved V genes account for under half, and no reason is known for the remainder. Here the sample has tens of thousands of clones; 90% to 95% occur a single time. Of the sample, approximately 0.25% falls within the top ten clones. The CDR3, from cysteine to phenylalanine, totals 13 residues. Just the 39-base CDR3 DNA is kept, in frame starting at base 1. CDR1 and CDR2 were assigned from the germline V gene as SGHRS and YFSETQ. Germline trimming amounts to 0 bases on V and 4 bases on J, with 0 as the count of junction bases outside the gene matches.

The receptor comes from a human donor in good health. The sequencing input was T cells isolated from PBMCs. The rearranged chain carries TRBV5-1 and TRBJ2-5; TRBD2 agrees with 7 junctional bases. Read as DNA, the sequence is TGCGCCAGCAGCTTGGCGGGGGGAGAGACCCAGTACTTC. Its product reads: CASSLAGGETQYF.